This T cell receptor beta chain came from a study of read filtering for tumor transcriptome and immune sequencing. This clonotype was detected ten times or more. This CDR3 is built from 14 residues. Per the germline V gene, CDR1 is LNHNV and CDR2 is YYDKDF (reference sequence). The ends were cut back, 3 bases at V and 3 bases at J, with 9 bases in the middle. Molecular barcoded adaptors covering alpha/delta and beta/gamma chains were used on 400 to 450 ng RNA. TCRdb fed the reads into MiXCR, producing one record per CDR3 protein. Seen here are around 130,000 distinct CDR3 sequences, approximately 13% observed once, and the top ten hold 6.5% to 9%.

The specimen sequenced was a population of CD138-negative cells sorted from bone marrow. V is TRBV15 and J is TRBJ1-5; D is unclear. This sequence was found in a donor older than 35 with multiple myeloma. The CDR3 region has the DNA TGTGCCACCAGCAGTGGGTCGAACAATCAGCCCCAGCATTTT. It codes for CATSSGSNNQPQHF.